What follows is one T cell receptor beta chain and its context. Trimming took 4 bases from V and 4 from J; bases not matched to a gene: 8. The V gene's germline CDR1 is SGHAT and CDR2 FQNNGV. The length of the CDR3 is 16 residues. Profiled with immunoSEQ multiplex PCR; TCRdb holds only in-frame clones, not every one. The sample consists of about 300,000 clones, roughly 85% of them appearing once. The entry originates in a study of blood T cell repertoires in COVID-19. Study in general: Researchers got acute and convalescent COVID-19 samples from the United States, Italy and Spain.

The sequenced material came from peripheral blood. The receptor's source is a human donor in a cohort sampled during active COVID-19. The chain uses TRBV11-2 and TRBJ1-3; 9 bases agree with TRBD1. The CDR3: CASSWPIGTGGNTIYF. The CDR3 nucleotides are TGTGCCAGCAGCTGGCCTATTGGGACAGGGGGAAACACCATATATTTT.